This T cell receptor (beta chain) was identified during a study of cytomegalovirus exposure and HLA in healthy donors. As to this clone: The antigen remains unidentified.

13 Jbeta primers and 60 Vbeta primers were used for the PCR. TCRdb keeps only in-frame clones here, not all; method: immunoSEQ multiplex PCR. The listing records about 130,000 clones. Study-level points and caveats: Earlier analysis yielded a pattern in which most TCR beta V segments were productive about 90% or about 30% of the time. Most TCR sequences were uncommon, yet certain public TCRs appeared in many donors. It was reportedly the case that the classifier diagnosed cytomegalovirus status with high specificity and sensitivity.

Material: PBMCs. The receptor comes from a man aged 18 to 29 in good health and CMV-seronegative.

CDR3 bases: TGCGCCAGCAGCACTAGCGGGACCGCAGATACGCAGTATTTT. It specifies CASSTSGTADTQYF. J is TRBJ2-3 and V is TRBV5-1, with TRBD2 matching 10 bases. Germline V lookup: CDR1 SGHRS, CDR2 YFSETQ. The V segment lost 4 bases and the J segment 4 bases; nucleotides outside the gene matches: 3. CDR3 length equals 14 residues. The full variable domain, completed using reference TRBV5-1 and TRBJ2-3, is KAGVTQTPRYLIKTRGQQVTLSCSPISGHRSVSWYQQTPGQGLQFLFEYFSETQRNKGNFPGRFSGRQFSNSRSEMNVSTLELGDSALYLCASSTSGTADTQYFGPGTRLTVL.